This T cell receptor (beta chain) originates from a study of T cell responses to AZD1222 COVID-19 vaccine. Across the study: Pooling covered second doses at about 4 or about 12 weeks. Regarding the study as a whole: Across spike, vaccine-associated CD4 TCRs were found, dominant at 160-218 and 743-854.

The table came from immunoSEQ multiplex PCR; TCRdb's copy has only in-frame clones and leaves some out. The repertoire holds roughly 150,000 clones, roughly 92% seen once, with approximately 2.2% in the top ten. The CDR3 is made up of 13 amino acids. Germline lookup yields CDR1 GTSNPN and CDR2 SVGIG (reference sequence). Trimming removed 0 bases from V and 6 bases from J, with 8 bases in between. With respect to this clone: Its antigen is not identified.

The receptor was derived from an adult in good health. Specimen: peripheral blood, collected on day 0 of AZD1222 vaccination. V is TRBV30 and J is TRBJ2-2; the D is unclear. The CDR3 coding sequence is TGTGCCTGGAGTGTATGGGGTCCCGGGGAGCTGTTTTTT. It specifies CAWSVWGPGELFF.